This T cell receptor (beta chain) was found in a study of brain T cells in children with intractable seizures. Surgery cases with the highest brain T cell transcript signatures were chosen for sequencing. CDR1 is SGHNT, CDR2 YYREEE, per germline (reference sequence). With 3 bases removed from V and 3 bases from J, the gap between germline ends came to 6 bases. CDR3 size: 12 residues. In the case of this clone: Its antigen is not identified.

Sequencing was performed with immunoSEQ multiplex PCR; in TCRdb, only in-frame clones are kept and a portion is missing. The table lists 1,400 or so clones, roughly 80% of them singletons. Study findings and constraints: HCMV serostatus was not known, and viral specificity came from CDR3 similarity only. Among the top 50 brain clones were public and private clonotypes. Pre- and post-surgery blood differed in depth, so pre-surgery absences may be undersampling.

This chain joins TRBV5-4 and TRBJ1-1; D gene ambiguous. The specimen was resected brain tissue, collected at surgery. The TCR sequence derives from a boy between 10 and 17 years old with focal cortical dysplasia and intractable seizures. The CDR3 here is CASSSRDTEAFF. The CDR3 nucleotides read TGTGCCAGCAGCTCCAGAGACACTGAAGCTTTCTTT. Based on the CDR3 plus reference TRBV5-4 and TRBJ1-1, the full variable domain is ETGVTQSPTHLIKTRGQQVTLRCSSQSGHNTVSWYQQALGQGPQFIFQYYREEENGRGNFPPRFSGLQFPNYSSELNVNALELDDSALYLCASSSRDTEAFFGQGTRLTVV.